This record looks at one T cell receptor beta chain sequence and its context. Its antigen is as yet unknown. The V and J ends lost 4 bases and 2 bases, in that order; junction bases with no gene match: 0. The CDR3 is 13 residues long. Germline CDR1 WSHSY, CDR2 SAAADI. The sample originates from a study of beta chain features in type 1 diabetes. Findings of the study overall: Patients' naive, central memory and Treg TCRB repertoires seemed closer to one another than those of healthy donors.

cDNA synthesis used the whole RNA isolate, giving expressed TCRB sequences. Sequencing was performed with immunoSEQ multiplex PCR; in TCRdb, only in-frame clones are kept and a portion is missing. The sample lists about 410,000 clones, around 14% seen once, with roughly 0.038% in the top ten. The chain has TRBV10-2 and TRBJ1-2; 8 nucleotides match TRBD1. The sequenced material came from naive CD4+ T cells from blood. This TCR was sampled from a man aged 30 to 45 in good health. The CDR3 DNA reads TGCGCCAGCAGTGGGACAGGGAACTATGGCTACACCTTC. Its translation is CASSGTGNYGYTF.